A single TCR beta chain is shown here with its context. What it binds is not known. The data were taken from a study of cytomegalovirus exposure and HLA in healthy donors. General study findings and limits: Because they were indistinguishable, some V segments, including TRBV6-2 and TRBV6-3, were excluded. In a later analysis, parvovirus B19, influenza, CMV and Epstein-Barr virus appeared linked to several top co-occurrence clusters.

With 60 Vbeta and 13 Jbeta primers, the PCR was carried out. Clones were sequenced by immunoSEQ multiplex PCR, and TCRdb holds only the in-frame ones, with some missing. The table records 150,000 to 200,000 clones, more than 75% of them present only once. All the people who gave samples were healthy bone marrow donors. From germline, CDR1 is SGHTA and CDR2 FQGTGA. The CDR3 loop spans 13 amino acids. V lost 5 bases, J lost 4 bases, and 11 bases lay in between. The specimen was PBMCs. This TCR derives from a woman in her 40s in good health and CMV-seronegative. V usage is TRBV7-3 and J usage is TRBJ2-5; D may be TRBD2 (6 bases). CDR3 loop: CASSRDSTETQYF. In DNA, the CDR3 is TGTGCCAGCAGCCGGGACTCCACAGAGACCCAGTACTTC.